The clone carrying this T cell receptor (beta chain) has just a few counts. Its antigen is not identified. These data are taken from a study of T cells after yellow fever vaccination. The germline V and J ends were trimmed by 5 bases and 2 bases, with 13 bases remaining between them. Looked up from germline, CDR1 is SGHRS and CDR2 is YFSETQ. The CDR3 totals 14 residues. Study-level results: A weaker secondary response peaked on day 5, the primary on day 15. Boosting was followed by the reappearance of most primary-vaccination clones (96% CD4, roughly 90% CD8). Repertoires sorted by FACS could include abundant clonotypes that are contaminants from the bulk population.

The authors made TCR cDNA by 5'RACE template switching, adding a universal primer site and UMIs. Each CDR3 protein gets one entry after TCRdb re-called the 5' RACE reads with MiXCR. The table lists approximately 510,000 distinct CDR3 sequences, 21% of them singletons. The sample here was PBMCs, taken roughly 20 days after the first yellow fever vaccination. The rearrangement links TRBV5-1 to TRBJ2-5, with D tentatively TRBD1 (5 bases). The source of this sequence is a man in his late teens or twenties who received the YFV17D yellow fever vaccine. CDR3 protein: CASSMTAQQETQYF. In nucleotides, the CDR3 is TGCGCCAGCAGTATGACAGCTCAGCAAGAGACCCAGTACTTC.